Shown below are 5 T cell receptor beta chains from a single sample sequenced in a study of molecular identifiers for immune sequencing clone quantification. TCRdb independently ran MiXCR on the PCR reads; one entry per CDR3 protein. The table has some 88,000 distinct CDR3 sequences, around a fifth seen once. The sample taken for sequencing was naive CD8+ T cells from blood, with Jurkat cell RNA spiked in. Subset noted: FACS-sorted CD8+CD4-CCR7+CD45RA+ naive T cells. The receptors stem from a human donor in good health. Some libraries in this study had Jurkat cell RNA spiked in.

As for this clonotype: A single base separates this from a much larger clone, so it may be a read error. The rearrangement links TRBV30 to TRBJ2-5; D ambiguous. The CDR3 runs to 14 residues. Looked up from germline, CDR1 is GTSNPN and CDR2 is SVGIG (reference sequence). CDR3: CAWSVISNQEAQYF. CDR3 coding DNA: TGTGCCTGGAGTGTTATATCCAACCAAGAGGCCCAGTACTTC.

Concerning this clonotype itself: A read error may be the cause here, since a much bigger clone is one base away. The chain joins TRBV30 to TRBJ2-5, with D perhaps matching TRBD2 (5 bases). CDR3 length: 11 amino acids. Germline V CDR1 and CDR2: GTSNPN, SVGIG (reference sequence). CDR3 bases: TGTGTCTGGAATCGAGGGCAGACCCAGTACTTC. The encoded protein is CVWNRGQTQYF.

The chain uses TRBV11-3 and TRBJ2-7, with D perhaps matching TRBD1 (7 bases). Looked up from germline, CDR1 is SGHNT and CDR2 is YENEEA. V was shortened by 5 bases and J by 2 bases, with 16 bases between the two germline ends. The CDR3 runs to 15 residues. The CDR3 sequence is CASSKRGDSPYEQYF. Written as DNA, the CDR3 is TGTGCCAGCAGCAAGAGGGGGGACAGCCCCTACGAGCAGTACTTC.

This clonotype occurred many times. The rearrangement joins TRBV4-2 to TRBJ2-3; 8 nucleotides align to TRBD2. Germline V gene data show CDR1 as LGHNA and CDR2 as YNFKEQ. The CDR3 runs 12 residues. Trimming at V came to 9 bases and at J to 2 bases, leaving 1 base not matched to a gene. CDR3 amino acids: CASSGATDTQYF. The CDR3 DNA sequence: TGTGCCAGTAGCGGGGCCACAGATACGCAGTATTTT.

The rearrangement uses TRBV7-3 and TRBJ2-7, with 9 positions matching TRBD2. The length of the CDR3 is 15 residues. Trimming at V came to 5 bases and at J to 3 bases, leaving 8 bases not matched to a gene. Germline V CDR1 and CDR2: SGHTA, FQGTGA. The CDR3 DNA sequence: TGTGCCAGCAGCCCGGGGAGCGGGAGGCTCTACGAGCAGTACTTC. It is translated as CASSPGSGRLYEQYF.